The clone carrying this TCR beta chain was found many times. The antigen remains unidentified. Preparation of TCR beta libraries was done by quantitative 5'-RACE with molecular barcodes. TCRdb itself ran the 5' RACE reads through MiXCR, one entry per CDR3 protein. Of about 220,000 distinct CDR3 sequences in the sample, 6% to 8% were seen once. These data come from a study of CD8 T cells in ankylosing spondylitis. Overall study results and limits: Characteristic, it appeared, of ankylosing spondylitis blood was a TCR beta motif of roughly eight highly homologous variants. The disease-linked clones had a CD8+ phenotype and low blood frequencies. Earlier literature documents some of the motif variants in reactive arthritis synovial fluid and blood.

Sequenced: blood, either unsorted or a sorted T cell fraction (not recorded which). The sequence was obtained from a male donor with ankylosing spondylitis.

CDR3 loop: CASSGDRGTEAFF. The CDR3, as DNA: TGTGCCAGCAGCGGTGACAGGGGTACTGAAGCTTTCTTT. The chain carries TRBV9 and TRBJ1-1; TRBD1 matches 8 bases. With V trimmed by 3 bases and J by 5 bases, 3 bases remained unmatched. In germline, CDR1 is SGDLS, CDR2 YYNGEE. The CDR3 length is 13 residues.